A single sample gave rise to the 9 T cell receptor beta chains below, sequenced in a study of T cells expressing NK-cell markers. TCRdb re-called the 5' RACE reads and shows each CDR3 protein once, DNA omitted. With about 390,000 distinct CDR3 sequences in the sample, the ten largest clones hold roughly 10%. Sequencing was carried out using blood T cells: a sorted CD56 or NKG2C T cell subset, CD4+ or CD8+ T cells, or bulk PBMC T cells (not recorded which). These receptors came from a woman aged 50 to 60 in good health.

The genes are TRBV7-2 and TRBJ2-1. This CDR3 region has 12 residues. Germline CDR1 reads SGHTA; CDR2 reads FQGNSA. The CDR3 region is CASGRAFYEQFF.

The V gene is TRBV7-9, the J gene TRBJ2-7; TCRdb calls TRBD2, which cannot be checked without DNA. This CDR3 has 16 residues. Germline V CDR1 and CDR2: SEHNR, FQNEAQ (reference sequence). CDR3 region: CASSPTGPAASKEQYF.

The V gene is TRBV3-1, the J gene TRBJ2-5; TCRdb selects TRBD2, and the lack of DNA leaves this call unchecked. The CDR3 extends over 15 amino acids. Germline V gives CDR1 LGHDT, CDR2 YNNKEL (reference sequence). The CDR3 region is CASRLAGVSGETQYF.

V usage is TRBV3-1 and J usage is TRBJ2-1; absent DNA, TCRdb's TRBD1 call cannot be checked. CDR3 length: 15 residues. Germline CDR1 LGHDT, CDR2 YNNKEL (reference sequence). The CDR3 is CASSDRDRGYNEQFF.

The chain has TRBV27 and TRBJ2-1; TCRdb's D call, TRBD1, is unchecked because there is no DNA. This CDR3 contains 13 residues. Germline assignment: CDR1 MNHEY and CDR2 SMNVEV (reference sequence). CDR3 in amino acids: CASAWTGLNEQFF.

CDR3 in amino acids: CASSLVRQHYNSPLHF. The V call is TRBV5-1, the J call TRBJ1-6; without DNA, the TCRdb call of TRBD1 cannot be checked. Germline V gene data show CDR1 as SGHRS and CDR2 as YFSETQ. The CDR3 is made up of 16 amino acids.

The CDR3 spells CSASSLASSTDTQYF. The V and J genes are TRBV20-1 and TRBJ2-3; TCRdb selects TRBD2, and the lack of DNA leaves this call unchecked. The CDR3 runs to 15 residues. The germline V gene encodes CDR1 DFQATT and CDR2 SNEGSKA (reference sequence).

The V call is TRBV12-5, the J call TRBJ2-2; the TCRdb call, TRBD2, lacks DNA for checking. Germline CDR1 is LGHNT and CDR2 is FRNRAP. CDR3 length: 22 residues. This CDR3 reads CASGGKTGQKGLAGADTGELFF.

V and J are TRBV6-5 and TRBJ2-2; TCRdb's D gene call, TRBD2, goes unchecked for lack of DNA. The CDR3 consists of 17 residues. Germline-derived CDR1 and CDR2 are MNHEY and SVGAGI. CDR3 protein: CASSSGGGRPGSGELFF.